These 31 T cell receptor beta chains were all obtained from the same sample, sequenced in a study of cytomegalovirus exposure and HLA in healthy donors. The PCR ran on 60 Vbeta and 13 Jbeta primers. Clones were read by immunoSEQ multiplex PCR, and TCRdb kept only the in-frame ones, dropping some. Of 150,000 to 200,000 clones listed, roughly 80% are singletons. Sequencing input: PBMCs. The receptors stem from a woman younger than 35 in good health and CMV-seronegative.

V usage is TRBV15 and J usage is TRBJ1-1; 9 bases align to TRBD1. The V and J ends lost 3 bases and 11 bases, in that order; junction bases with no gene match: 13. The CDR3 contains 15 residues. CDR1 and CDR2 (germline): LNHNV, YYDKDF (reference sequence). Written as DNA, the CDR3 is TGTGCCACCAGCAGGGATTTAACCGGGACAGGGTCGGCTTTCTTT. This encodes CATSRDLTGTGSAFF.

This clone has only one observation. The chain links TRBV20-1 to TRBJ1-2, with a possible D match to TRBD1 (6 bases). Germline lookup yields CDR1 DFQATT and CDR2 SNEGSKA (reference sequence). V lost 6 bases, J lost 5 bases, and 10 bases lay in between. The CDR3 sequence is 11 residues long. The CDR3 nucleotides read TGCAGTGCGCCTACAGGGTATGGCTACACCTTC. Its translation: CSAPTGYGYTF.

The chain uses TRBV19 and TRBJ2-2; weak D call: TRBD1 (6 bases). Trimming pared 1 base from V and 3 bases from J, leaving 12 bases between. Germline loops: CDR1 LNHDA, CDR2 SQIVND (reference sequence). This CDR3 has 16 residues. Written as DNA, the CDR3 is TGTGCCAGTAGTATAGGAAGGACAGTTCACACCGGGGAGCTGTTTTTT. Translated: CASSIGRTVHTGELFF.

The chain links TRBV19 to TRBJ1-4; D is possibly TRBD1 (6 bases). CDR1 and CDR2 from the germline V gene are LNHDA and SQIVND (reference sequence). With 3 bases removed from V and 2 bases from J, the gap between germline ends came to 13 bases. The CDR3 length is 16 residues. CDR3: CASSILQGGTNEKLFF. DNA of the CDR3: TGTGCCAGTAGTATCTTACAGGGTGGTACTAATGAAAAACTGTTTTTT.

DNA of the CDR3: TGTGCCAGCAGTGAAATGCGGGACAGGGGTGGCACTGAAGCTTTCTTT. This codes for CASSEMRDRGGTEAFF. The V and J genes are TRBV25-1 and TRBJ1-1, with 10 bases aligning to TRBD1. V was pared by 2 bases and J by 4 bases, with 7 bases of the junction left unmatched. This CDR3 comprises 16 residues. CDR1 MGHDK and CDR2 SYGVNS come from the germline V gene.

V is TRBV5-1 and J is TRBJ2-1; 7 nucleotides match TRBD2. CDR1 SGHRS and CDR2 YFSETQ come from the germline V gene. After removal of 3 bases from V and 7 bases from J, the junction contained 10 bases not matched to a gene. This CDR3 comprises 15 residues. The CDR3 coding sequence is TGCGCCAGCAGCTGGGTGGGGGGGGACCTTAATGAGCAGTTCTTC. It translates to CASSWVGGDLNEQFF.

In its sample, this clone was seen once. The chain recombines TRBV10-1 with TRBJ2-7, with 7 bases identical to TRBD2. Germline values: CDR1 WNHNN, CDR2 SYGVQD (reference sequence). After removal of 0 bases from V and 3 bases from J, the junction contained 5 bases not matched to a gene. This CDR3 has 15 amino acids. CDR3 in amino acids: CASSESRAGLYEQYV. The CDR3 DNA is TGCGCCAGCAGTGAGTCTCGAGCGGGGCTCTACGAGCAGTACGTC.

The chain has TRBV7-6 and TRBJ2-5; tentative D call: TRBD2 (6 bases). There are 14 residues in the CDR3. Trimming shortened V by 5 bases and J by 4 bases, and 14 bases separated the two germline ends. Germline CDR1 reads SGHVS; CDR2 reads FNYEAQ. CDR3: CASSGKTSTETQYF. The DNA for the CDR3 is TGTGCCAGCAGCGGGAAAACTAGCACAGAGACCCAGTACTTC. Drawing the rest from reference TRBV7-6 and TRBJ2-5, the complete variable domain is GAGVSQSPRYKVTKRGQDVALRCDPISGHVSLYWYRQALGQGPEFLTYFNYEAQQDKSGLPNDRFSAERPEGSISTLTIQRTEQRDSAMYRCASSGKTSTETQYFGPGTRLLVL.

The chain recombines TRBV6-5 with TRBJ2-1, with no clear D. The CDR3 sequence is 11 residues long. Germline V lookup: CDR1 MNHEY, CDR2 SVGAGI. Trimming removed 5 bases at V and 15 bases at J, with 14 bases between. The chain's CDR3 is CASSTGQRLFF. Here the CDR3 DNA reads TGTGCCAGCAGTACCGGTCAGAGACTGTTCTTC.

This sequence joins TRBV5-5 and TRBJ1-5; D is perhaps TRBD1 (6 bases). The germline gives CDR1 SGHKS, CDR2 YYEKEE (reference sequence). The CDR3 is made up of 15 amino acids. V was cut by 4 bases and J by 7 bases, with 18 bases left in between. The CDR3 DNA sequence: TGTGCCAGCAGCCCCACGGGGGGCGCAGGGCAGCCCCAGCATTTT. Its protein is CASSPTGGAGQPQHF.

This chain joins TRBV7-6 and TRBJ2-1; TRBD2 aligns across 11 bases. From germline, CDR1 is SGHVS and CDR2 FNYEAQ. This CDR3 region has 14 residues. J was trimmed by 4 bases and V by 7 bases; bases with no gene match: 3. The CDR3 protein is CASMRTSGYNEQFF. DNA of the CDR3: TGTGCCAGCATGCGGACTAGCGGGTACAATGAGCAGTTCTTC.

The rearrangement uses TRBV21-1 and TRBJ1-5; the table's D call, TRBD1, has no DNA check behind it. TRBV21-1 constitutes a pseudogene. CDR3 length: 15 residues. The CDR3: CASSAPGQGYQPQHF. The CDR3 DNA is TGTGCCAGCAGCGCCCCGGGACAGGGTTATCAGCCCCAGCATTTT.

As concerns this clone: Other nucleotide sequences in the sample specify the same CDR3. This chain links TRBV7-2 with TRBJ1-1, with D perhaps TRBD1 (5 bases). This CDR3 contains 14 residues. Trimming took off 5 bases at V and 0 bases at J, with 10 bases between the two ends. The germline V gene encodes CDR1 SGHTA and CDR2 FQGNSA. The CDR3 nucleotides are TGTGCCAGCAGCCTCGGGGACTTGAACACTGAAGCTTTCTTT. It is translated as CASSLGDLNTEAFF.

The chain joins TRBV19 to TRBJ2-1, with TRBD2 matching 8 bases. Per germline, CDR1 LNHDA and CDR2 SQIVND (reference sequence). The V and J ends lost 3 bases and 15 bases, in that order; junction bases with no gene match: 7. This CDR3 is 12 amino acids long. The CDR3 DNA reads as TGTGCCAGTAGTATCGACCGGGAGGGCTTGTTCTTC. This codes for CASSIDREGLFF.

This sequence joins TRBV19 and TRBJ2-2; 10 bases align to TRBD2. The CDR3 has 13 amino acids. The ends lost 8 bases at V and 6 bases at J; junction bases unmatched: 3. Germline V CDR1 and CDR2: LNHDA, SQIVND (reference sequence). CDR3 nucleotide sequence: TGTGCCAGTTGCCTAGCGGGAGCCGGGGAGCTGTTTTTT. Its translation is CASCLAGAGELFF. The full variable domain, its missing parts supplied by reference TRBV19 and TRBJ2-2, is DGGITQSPKYLFRKEGQNVTLSCEQNLNHDAMYWYRQDPGQGLRLIYYSQIVNDFQKGDIAEGYSVSREKKESFPLTVTSAQKNPTAFYLCASCLAGAGELFFGEGSRLTVL.

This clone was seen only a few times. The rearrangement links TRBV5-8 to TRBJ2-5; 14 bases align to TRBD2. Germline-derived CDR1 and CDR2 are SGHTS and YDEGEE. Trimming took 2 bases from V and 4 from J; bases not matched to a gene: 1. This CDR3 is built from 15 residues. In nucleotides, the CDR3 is TGTGCCAGCAGCTTTGGACTAGCGGGAGGAGAGACCCAGTACTTC. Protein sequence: CASSFGLAGGETQYF.

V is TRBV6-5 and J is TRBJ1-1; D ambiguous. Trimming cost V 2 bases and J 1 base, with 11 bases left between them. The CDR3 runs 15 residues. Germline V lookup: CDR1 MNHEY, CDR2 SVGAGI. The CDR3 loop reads CASSYEGGPNTEAFF. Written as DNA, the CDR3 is TGTGCCAGCAGTTACGAGGGAGGCCCGAACACTGAAGCTTTCTTT.

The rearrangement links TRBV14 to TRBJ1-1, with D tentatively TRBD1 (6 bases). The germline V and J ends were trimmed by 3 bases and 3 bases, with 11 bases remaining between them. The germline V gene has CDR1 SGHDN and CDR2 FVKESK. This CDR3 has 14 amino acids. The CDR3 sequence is CASSHPGQDTEAFF. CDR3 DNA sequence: TGTGCCAGCAGCCACCCGGGACAAGACACTGAAGCTTTCTTT. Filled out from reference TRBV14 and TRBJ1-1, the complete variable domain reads EAGVTQFPSHSVIEKGQTVTLRCDPISGHDNLYWYRRVMGKEIKFLLHFVKESKQDESGMPNNRFLAERTGGTYSTLKVQPAELEDSGVYFCASSHPGQDTEAFFGQGTRLTVV.

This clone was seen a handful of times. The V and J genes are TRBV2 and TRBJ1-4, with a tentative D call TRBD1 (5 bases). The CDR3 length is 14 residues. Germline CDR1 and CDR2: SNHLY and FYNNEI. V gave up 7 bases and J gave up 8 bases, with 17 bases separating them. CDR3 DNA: TGTGCCAGCACCGACCCCAGGGTTAGAGAAAAACTGTTTTTT. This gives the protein CASTDPRVREKLFF.

The CDR3 DNA follows: TGTGCCAGCAGTTCGCCCTCGGGGGAAGGGTCGTACTTC. Translated: CASSSPSGEGSYF. V gene TRBV28 combines with J gene TRBJ2-5; tentatively, D is TRBD2 (6 bases). V shed 4 bases and J shed 13 bases, with 19 bases lying between them. The germline gives CDR1 MDHEN, CDR2 SYDVKM. The CDR3 has 13 amino acids.

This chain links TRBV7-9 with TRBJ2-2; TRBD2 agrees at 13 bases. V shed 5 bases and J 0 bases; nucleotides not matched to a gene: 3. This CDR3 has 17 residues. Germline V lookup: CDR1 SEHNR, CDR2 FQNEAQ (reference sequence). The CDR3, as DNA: TGTGCCAGCAGCCTACTAGCGGGAGGGCCGAACACCGGGGAGCTGTTTTTT. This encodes CASSLLAGGPNTGELFF.

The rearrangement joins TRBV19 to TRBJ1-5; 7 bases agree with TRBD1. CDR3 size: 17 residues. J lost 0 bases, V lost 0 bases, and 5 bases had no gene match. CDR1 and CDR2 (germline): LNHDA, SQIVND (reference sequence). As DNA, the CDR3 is TGTGCCAGTAGTATAGAGACAGGGTGGGGTAGCAATCAGCCCCAGCATTTT. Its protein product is CASSIETGWGSNQPQHF.

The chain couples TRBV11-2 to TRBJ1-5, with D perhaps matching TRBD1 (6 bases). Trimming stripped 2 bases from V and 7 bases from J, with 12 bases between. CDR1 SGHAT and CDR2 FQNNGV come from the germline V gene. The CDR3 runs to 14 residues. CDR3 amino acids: CASSLSGDVQPQHF. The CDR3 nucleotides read TGTGCCAGCAGCTTATCAGGGGACGTCCAGCCCCAGCATTTT.

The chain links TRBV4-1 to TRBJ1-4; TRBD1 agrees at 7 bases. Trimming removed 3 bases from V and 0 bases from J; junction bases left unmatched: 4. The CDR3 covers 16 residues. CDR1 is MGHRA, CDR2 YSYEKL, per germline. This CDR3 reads CASSQGQQTTNEKLFF. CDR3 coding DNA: TGCGCCAGCAGCCAGGGACAGCAGACAACTAATGAAAAACTGTTTTTT.

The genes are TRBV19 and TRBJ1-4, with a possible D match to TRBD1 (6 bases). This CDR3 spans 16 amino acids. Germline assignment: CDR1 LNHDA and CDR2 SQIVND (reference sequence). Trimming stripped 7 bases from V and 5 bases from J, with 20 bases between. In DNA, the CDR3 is TGTGCCAGTACCCAACTGACAGGAAACCCAAATGAAAAACTGTTTTTT. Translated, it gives CASTQLTGNPNEKLFF.

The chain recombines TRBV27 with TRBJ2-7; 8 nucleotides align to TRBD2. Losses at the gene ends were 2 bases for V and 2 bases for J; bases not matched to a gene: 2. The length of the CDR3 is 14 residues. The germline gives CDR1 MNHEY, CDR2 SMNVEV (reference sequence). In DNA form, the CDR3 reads TGTGCCAGCAGTTTAGTAGCGGGGCCCTACGAGCAGTACTTC. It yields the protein CASSLVAGPYEQYF.

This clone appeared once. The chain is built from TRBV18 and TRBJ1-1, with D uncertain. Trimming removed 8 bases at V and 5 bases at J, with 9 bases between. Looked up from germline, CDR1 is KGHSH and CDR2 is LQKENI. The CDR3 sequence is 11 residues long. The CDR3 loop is CASLGKTEAFF. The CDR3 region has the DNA TGTGCCAGCCTCGGGAAGACTGAAGCTTTCTTT.

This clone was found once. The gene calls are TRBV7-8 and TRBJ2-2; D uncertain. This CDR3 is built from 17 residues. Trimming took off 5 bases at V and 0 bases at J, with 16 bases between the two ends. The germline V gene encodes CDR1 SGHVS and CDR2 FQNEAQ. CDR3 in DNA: TGTGCCAGCAGCCCGTATCTTGTCGGTGCGAACACCGGGGAGCTGTTTTTT. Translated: CASSPYLVGANTGELFF.

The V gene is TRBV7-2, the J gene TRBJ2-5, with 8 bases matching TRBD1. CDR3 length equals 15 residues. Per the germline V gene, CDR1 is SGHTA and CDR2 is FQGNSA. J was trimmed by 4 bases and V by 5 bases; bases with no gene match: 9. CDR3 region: CASSPQGAMTETQYF. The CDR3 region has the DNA TGTGCCAGCAGCCCCCAGGGGGCCATGACAGAGACCCAGTACTTC.

The CDR3 spells CASSQGAGAETQYF. CDR3 bases: TGTGCCAGCAGCCAAGGGGCAGGGGCAGAGACCCAGTACTTC. This chain links TRBV14 with TRBJ2-5; possibly TRBD1 for D (6 bases). Germline CDR1 SGHDN, CDR2 FVKESK. V gave up 1 base and J gave up 4 bases, with 10 bases separating them. This CDR3 is built from 14 residues.

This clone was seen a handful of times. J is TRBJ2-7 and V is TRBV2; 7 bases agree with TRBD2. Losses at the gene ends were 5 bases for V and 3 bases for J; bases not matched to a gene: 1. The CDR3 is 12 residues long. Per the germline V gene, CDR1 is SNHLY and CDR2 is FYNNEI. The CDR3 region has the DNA TGTGCCAGCAGTAGGACTAGCTACGAGCAGTACGTC. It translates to CASSRTSYEQYV.